The 11 T cell receptor beta chains listed next were all sequenced from one sample in a study of blood T cell repertoires in COVID-19. TCRdb's copy holds only in-frame clones and misses some; the assay was immunoSEQ multiplex PCR. The sample consists of 150,000 to 250,000 clones, 90% to 95% of them appearing once. Sequencing was done on a sample of peripheral blood. These receptors came from a man aged 30 to 39 with COVID-19, enrolled during active disease.

This clone came up a few times. The rearrangement uses TRBV5-1 and TRBJ2-3; TRBD1 might be the D (6 bases). The CDR3 extends over 17 amino acids. CDR1 and CDR2 (germline): SGHRS, YFSETQ. Trimming pared 4 bases from V and 2 bases from J, leaving 20 bases between. The CDR3: CASSASTTGSFTDTQYF. DNA of the CDR3: TGCGCCAGCAGCGCCTCAACTACAGGGAGCTTCACAGATACGCAGTATTTT. The full variable domain, with the rest looked up from reference TRBV5-1 and TRBJ2-3, is KAGVTQTPRYLIKTRGQQVTLSCSPISGHRSVSWYQQTPGQGLQFLFEYFSETQRNKGNFPGRFSGRQFSNSRSEMNVSTLELGDSALYLCASSASTTGSFTDTQYFGPGTRLTVL.

The rearrangement links TRBV5-1 to TRBJ1-4; D is uncertain. The CDR3 has 16 amino acids. Per the germline V gene, CDR1 is SGHRS and CDR2 is YFSETQ. V was shortened by 2 bases and J by 8 bases, with 19 bases between the two germline ends. The chain's CDR3 is CASSLPSGVSEEKLFF. The CDR3 DNA reads as TGCGCCAGCAGCTTACCCTCCGGGGTATCGGAAGAAAAACTGTTTTTT.

The chain is built from TRBV6-5 and TRBJ1-1, with D hard to call. Between the trimmed V and J ends, which lost 6 bases and 5 bases, there was a span of 19 bases. This CDR3 spans 15 amino acids. CDR1 is MNHEY, CDR2 SVGAGI, per germline. CDR3 nucleotides: TGTGCCAGCAGCCCCGGGGAGGTGGCGTATACTGAAGCTTTCTTT. Translating it yields CASSPGEVAYTEAFF.

J is TRBJ1-4 and V is TRBV6-6; perhaps TRBD1 as D (5 bases). The length of the CDR3 is 19 residues. Trimming cost V 5 bases and J 5 bases, with 27 bases left between them. Germline V gives CDR1 MNHNY, CDR2 SVGAGI (reference sequence). CDR3 residues: CASSRNNYTFWGGNEKLFF. In DNA form, the CDR3 reads TGTGCCAGCAGTCGGAATAACTACACCTTTTGGGGGGGGAATGAAAAACTGTTTTTT.

This chain links TRBV19 with TRBJ1-2, with 9 bases that match TRBD1. The V segment lost 6 bases and the J segment 5 bases; nucleotides outside the gene matches: 7. The CDR3 extends over 14 amino acids. CDR1 is LNHDA, CDR2 SQIVND, per germline (reference sequence). CDR3 nucleotides: TGTGCCAGTAGATATGACAGGGGGGTGTATGGCTACACCTTC. It translates to CASRYDRGVYGYTF.

The chain is built from TRBV6-5 and TRBJ1-2, with TRBD1 as a possible D gene (6 bases). Germline V gene data show CDR1 as MNHEY and CDR2 as SVGAGI. The V end was cut by 11 bases, the J end by 1 base, with 8 bases between. CDR3 size: 11 residues. The CDR3: CAVRGNYGYTF. Written as DNA, the CDR3 is TGTGCCGTCAGGGGTAACTATGGCTACACCTTC.

The count of this clone is one. The chain employs TRBV27 and TRBJ2-2; 8 nucleotides line up with TRBD1. J gave up 5 bases and V 5 bases, and 13 bases lay outside the gene matches. Germline-derived CDR1 and CDR2 are MNHEY and SMNVEV (reference sequence). The CDR3 spans 17 residues. The CDR3 spells CASSPPPGTGGTGELFF. CDR3 DNA sequence: TGTGCCAGCAGTCCCCCGCCCGGGACAGGAGGTACCGGGGAGCTGTTTTTT.

The J gene is TRBJ1-1, the V gene TRBV6-5; 9 bases line up with TRBD1. CDR1 is MNHEY and CDR2 is SVGAGI in the germline V gene. The junction had 7 bases not matched to a gene; V was cut back by 6 bases and J by 5 bases. The CDR3 consists of 14 residues. This CDR3 reads CASRGQGPGTEAFF. The CDR3, as DNA: TGTGCCAGCAGGGGACAGGGACCGGGGACTGAAGCTTTCTTT.

CDR3 in amino acids: CASNQPVGASQGTQYF. The CDR3 DNA reads TGTGCCAGCAATCAACCGGTGGGGGCCTCTCAGGGGACCCAGTACTTC. The chain combines TRBV6-6 with TRBJ2-5; TRBD1 is a possible D gene (6 bases). Germline V gene lookup returns CDR1 MNHNY and CDR2 SVGAGI (reference sequence). This CDR3 is 16 amino acids long. V was trimmed by 7 bases and J by 7 bases, leaving 25 bases between them.

The rearrangement links TRBV30 to TRBJ1-2; D is perhaps TRBD1 (6 bases). Trimming removed 4 bases at V and 1 base at J, with 16 bases between. This CDR3 contains 15 residues. The germline V gene encodes CDR1 GTSNPN and CDR2 SVGIG (reference sequence). CDR3: CAWKVGGHSNYGYTF. CDR3 in DNA: TGTGCCTGGAAAGTAGGGGGACACAGTAACTATGGCTACACCTTC.

The V and J genes are TRBV5-1 and TRBJ1-6; 7 nucleotides align to TRBD1. The junction had 2 bases not matched to a gene; V was cut back by 0 bases and J by 5 bases. CDR1 is SGHRS, CDR2 YFSETQ, per germline. The CDR3 has 15 amino acids. CDR3 in DNA: TGCGCCAGCAGCTTGGTGGGACAGAATAATTCACCCCTCCACTTT. As protein: CASSLVGQNNSPLHF. The whole variable domain, filled in from reference TRBV5-1 and TRBJ1-6, reads KAGVTQTPRYLIKTRGQQVTLSCSPISGHRSVSWYQQTPGQGLQFLFEYFSETQRNKGNFPGRFSGRQFSNSRSEMNVSTLELGDSALYLCASSLVGQNNSPLHFGNGTRLTVT.